This is a list of T cell receptor beta chains from one sample in a study of shared clonotypes between healthy human individuals. Libraries were prepared by immunoSEQ multiplex PCR; TCRdb keeps only in-frame clonotypes and omits some of them. This repertoire shows about 2.5 million clones, 85% to 95% found once; its top ten account for 0.37%. The material sequenced was naive CD4+ T cells from PBMCs. The receptor set was obtained from a man aged 18 to 30 in good health. Some clones in this sample may be carry-over from other donors' samples. The conserved cysteine and the conserved F or W are not part of the CDR3 here. Each record gives: V gene, J gene, CDR3 protein.

>TRBV11-2|TRBJ2-7
ASSLVRREGPSYEQY
>TRBV19|TRBJ1-1
ASSIGLGPAGAF
>TRBV5-1|TRBJ2-2
ATGAAGDTGELF
>TRBV28|TRBJ2-3
ASSTSVSTDTQY
>TRBV28|TRBJ2-7
ASSLILDYEQY
>TRBV7-2|TRBJ2-1
ASSHSGSSSYNEQF
>TRBV6-1|TRBJ1-2
ASTPRRGYGYT
>TRBV6-6|TRBJ2-1
ASSYSGDSYNEQF
>TRBV5-6|TRBJ2-3
ASSLASYAGSTDTQY
>TRBV5-1|TRBJ2-1
ASSKGTSGTLGGEQF
>TRBV19|TRBJ2-7
ASTHSIGHGTYEQY
>TRBV5-1|TRBJ2-3
ASSLLGADLTDTQY
>TRBV5-1|TRBJ2-5
ASSSGAKETQY
>TRBV9|TRBJ2-7
ASSLGGTGHYEQY
>TRBV6-5|TRBJ2-5
ASSYSGSETQY
>TRBV7-2|TRBJ2-4
ASSFGGAGDRRPKNIQY
>TRBV7-2|TRBJ2-7
ASSSNRAHEQY
>TRBV5-1|TRBJ2-7
ASSLGDRAEQY
>TRBV6-1|TRBJ1-1
ASRRQFEAF
>TRBV28|TRBJ2-1
ASSTQGGKRETVYNEQF
>TRBV5-6|TRBJ2-7
ASSTIAGAADEQY
>TRBV7-2|TRBJ2-7
ASSLGSAGPYSYEQY
>TRBV5-1|TRBJ2-2
ASSPRLDPGELF
>TRBV6-1|TRBJ1-5
ASSDSGTSQPQH
>TRBV18|TRBJ1-1
ASSRTGERTEAF
>TRBV5-1|TRBJ1-4
ASRMGGGEKLF
>TRBV7-6|TRBJ2-3
ASSSDGRGTDTQY
>TRBV5-1|TRBJ2-7
ASRVGNYEQY
>TRBV18|TRBJ1-2
ASSPDSYYGYT
>TRBV28|TRBJ2-7
ASISGRGLEQY
>TRBV9|TRBJ1-3
ASSRREGQGTNTIY
>TRBV28|TRBJ1-1
ASSLHGSMNTEAF
>TRBV28|TRBJ2-3
ASSWVNTDTQY
>TRBV27|TRBJ1-3
ASSPGGHGNTIY
>TRBV5-1|TRBJ1-2
ASSLGTDPFGYT
>TRBV28|TRBJ2-7
ASSLGKLAGPIYEQY
>TRBV6-1|TRBJ2-1
ASSGLALPTYNEQF
>TRBV2|TRBJ2-7
ASSLGLAGSYEQY
>TRBV5-8|TRBJ1-5
ASSLRYQGADQPQH
>TRBV4-2|TRBJ2-7
ASSQDKTRLNYEQY
>TRBV5-1|TRBJ2-5
ASSLWVGTGEETQY
>TRBV7-2|TRBJ2-7
ASSSYTAGGGYEQY
>TRBV5-1|TRBJ2-7
ASSLVISGRDEQY
>TRBV9|TRBJ2-7
ASSVDSNSYEQY
>TRBV18|TRBJ2-1
ASSPSSYNEQF
>TRBV2|TRBJ1-5
ASSEGEASNQPQH
>TRBV6-5|TRBJ1-2
ASTNFDGFSGYT
>TRBV29-1|TRBJ1-2
SAKNGGYT
>TRBV5-1|TRBJ2-7
ASKGGYEQY